The next 18 T cell receptor beta chains were all read from a single sample in a study of blood T cell repertoires in COVID-19. Here immunoSEQ multiplex PCR was the method, and the copy in TCRdb shows in-frame clones only, minus some. The sample holds fewer than 110,000 clones, roughly 87% seen once. Sequenced material: peripheral blood. The receptors come from a man aged 45-65 years in a cohort sampled during active COVID-19.

The CDR3 protein is CASTPSQRSSYNEQFF. The CDR3 coding sequence is TGTGCCAGCACCCCGAGCCAGCGGAGCTCCTACAATGAGCAGTTCTTC. V gene TRBV5-4 combines with J gene TRBJ2-1; tentatively, D is TRBD2 (5 bases). CDR1 SGHNT and CDR2 YYREEE come from the germline V gene (reference sequence). V lost 6 bases and J 0 bases, leaving 16 bases between the germline ends. The CDR3 is made up of 16 amino acids.

V is TRBV19 and J is TRBJ2-1; TRBD1 might be the D (7 bases). In germline, CDR1 is LNHDA, CDR2 SQIVND (reference sequence). The length of the CDR3 is 13 residues. V lost 5 bases and J lost 9, with 14 bases in between. The DNA for the CDR3 is TGTGCCAGTAGTGGAGGGGGCCCAAGTGAGCAGTTCTTC. Translating gives CASSGGGPSEQFF.

The table lists this clone with a count of one. The chain couples TRBV28 to TRBJ2-3; no reliable D call. The germline V and J ends were trimmed by 2 bases and 4 bases, with 7 bases remaining between them. The germline V gene encodes CDR1 MDHEN and CDR2 SYDVKM. There are 13 residues in the CDR3. CDR3 protein: CASSLNLPDTQYF. The CDR3 nucleotides read TGTGCCAGCAGTTTAAATCTTCCAGATACGCAGTATTTT.

This clone was seen a handful of times. The chain is built from TRBV11-2 and TRBJ1-4; maybe TRBD1 (5 bases). The CDR3 is made up of 16 amino acids. CDR1 and CDR2 (germline): SGHAT, FQNNGV. V was shortened by 5 bases and J by 4 bases, with 17 bases between the two germline ends. The CDR3 region is CASSQGTGAGNEKLFF. The CDR3 DNA sequence: TGTGCCAGCAGCCAGGGAACGGGCGCCGGTAATGAAAAACTGTTTTTT.

A single count supports this clone. The chain employs TRBV27 and TRBJ2-7; 9 bases agree with TRBD1. The CDR3 spans 15 residues. V was pared by 3 bases and J by 5 bases, with 8 bases of the junction left unmatched. Germline V lookup: CDR1 MNHEY, CDR2 SMNVEV (reference sequence). CDR3 region: CASSLSGTGRNEQYV. In nucleotides, the CDR3 is TGTGCCAGCAGTTTGAGTGGGACAGGGCGGAACGAGCAGTACGTC.

The chain recombines TRBV5-1 with TRBJ1-1; 9 nucleotides line up with TRBD1. The germline V gene encodes CDR1 SGHRS and CDR2 YFSETQ. CDR3 length: 12 residues. Trimming cost V 4 bases and J 8 bases; bases outside gene matches: 3. In nucleotides, the CDR3 is TGCGCCAGCAGCGACAGGGGGAAGGAAGCTTTCTTT. It yields the protein CASSDRGKEAFF.

The rearrangement joins TRBV6-5 to TRBJ2-2; 10 positions agree with TRBD1. Germline CDR1 is MNHEY and CDR2 is SVGAGI. This CDR3 has 14 amino acids. The V gene end was trimmed by 6 bases and the J gene end by 6 bases; junction bases not matched to a gene: 4. The CDR3 sequence: CASRLTGGPGELFF. Written as DNA, the CDR3 is TGTGCCAGCAGGTTGACAGGGGGCCCCGGGGAGCTGTTTTTT.

The chain has TRBV20-1 and TRBJ2-3; TRBD1 matches 7 bases. The CDR3 totals 17 residues. The germline V gene has CDR1 DFQATT and CDR2 SNEGSKA (reference sequence). The junction had 13 bases not matched to a gene; V was cut back by 3 bases and J by 1 base. CDR3 DNA sequence: TGCAGTGCTAGTAGTCTCAACAGGGGACGAGGCACAGATACGCAGTATTTT. Residues: CSASSLNRGRGTDTQYF.

V is TRBV7-8 and J is TRBJ2-1, with TRBD1 matching over 8 bases. The germline gives CDR1 SGHVS, CDR2 FQNEAQ. This CDR3 has 18 residues. The J segment lost 3 bases and the V segment lost 2 bases, leaving 12 bases of the junction unmatched. CDR3 in DNA: TGTGCCAGCAGCTTACGACAGGGGAGGTGGGAGTACTACAATGAGCAGTTCTTC. Translation: CASSLRQGRWEYYNEQFF.

The genes are TRBV5-1 and TRBJ1-1; TRBD1 agrees at 9 bases. CDR1 is SGHRS and CDR2 is YFSETQ in the germline V gene. The CDR3 is made up of 15 amino acids. Trimming removed 3 bases from V and 4 bases from J; junction bases left unmatched: 7. CDR3 in amino acids: CASSSTGGTGTEAFF. CDR3 DNA sequence: TGCGCCAGCAGCTCGACAGGGGGGACGGGCACTGAAGCTTTCTTT. The full variable domain, completed using reference TRBV5-1 and TRBJ1-1, is KAGVTQTPRYLIKTRGQQVTLSCSPISGHRSVSWYQQTPGQGLQFLFEYFSETQRNKGNFPGRFSGRQFSNSRSEMNVSTLELGDSALYLCASSSTGGTGTEAFFGQGTRLTVV.

V and J are TRBV6-2 or TRBV6-3 and TRBJ1-1; 8 nucleotides line up with TRBD1. J was trimmed by 4 bases and V by 0 bases; bases with no gene match: 1. The CDR3 has 14 amino acids. Germline-derived CDR1 and CDR2 are MNHEY and SVGEGT. The CDR3 spells CASSYSQGATEAFF. CDR3 in DNA: TGTGCCAGCAGTTACTCTCAGGGGGCCACTGAAGCTTTCTTT.

The CDR3 reads CASSSRDRVAGELFF. The CDR3 DNA is TGTGCCAGCAGCTCCCGGGACAGGGTAGCCGGGGAGCTGTTTTTT. V usage is TRBV5-4 and J usage is TRBJ2-2; 9 bases match TRBD1. V gave up 3 bases and J gave up 6 bases; unmatched junction bases: 6. Germline lookup yields CDR1 SGHNT and CDR2 YYREEE (reference sequence). CDR3 length equals 15 residues.

The chain links TRBV28 to TRBJ2-4; maybe TRBD2 (5 bases). There are 12 residues in the CDR3. Germline V gene data show CDR1 as MDHEN and CDR2 as SYDVKM. Trimming shortened V by 8 bases and J by 6 bases, and 11 bases separated the two germline ends. The CDR3 region is CASRQGRNIQYF. The CDR3 DNA follows: TGTGCCAGCCGGCAAGGGAGAAACATTCAGTACTTC.

V usage is TRBV3-1 (or the pseudogene TRBV3-2) and J usage is TRBJ1-2; the D gene is possibly TRBD1 (5 bases). V was pared by 2 bases and J by 5 bases, with 9 bases between. The CDR3 loop spans 13 amino acids. Looked up from germline, CDR1 is LGHDT and CDR2 is YNNKEL (reference sequence). CDR3 bases: TGTGCCAGCAGCCAACAGGGTACATATGGCTACACCTTC. Encoded protein: CASSQQGTYGYTF.

The J gene is TRBJ2-5, the V gene TRBV5-1; 7 nucleotides align to TRBD2. The CDR3 has 15 residues. The V gene's germline CDR1 is SGHRS and CDR2 YFSETQ. V lost 2 bases to trimming and J lost 5 bases; unmatched junction nucleotides: 9. As DNA, the CDR3 is TGCGCCAGCAGCTTTAGACGGGGGGACGATGAGACCCAGTACTTC. Translating gives CASSFRRGDDETQYF.

This chain connects TRBV7-6 to TRBJ1-5; the match to TRBD1 covers 9 bases. The CDR3 runs 15 residues. Trimming removed 5 bases from V and 3 bases from J; junction bases left unmatched: 5. The V gene's germline CDR1 is SGHVS and CDR2 FNYEAQ. This CDR3 is CASSRGQGLNQPQHF. The CDR3 bases are TGTGCCAGCAGCCGCGGACAGGGGCTCAATCAGCCCCAGCATTTT.

The V and J genes are TRBV19 and TRBJ2-4, with a tentative D call TRBD1 (5 bases). Per germline, CDR1 LNHDA and CDR2 SQIVND (reference sequence). V lost 5 bases and J 5 bases, leaving 13 bases between the germline ends. The CDR3 loop spans 14 amino acids. The CDR3 sequence: CASSGRTSENIQYF. The CDR3 bases are TGTGCCAGTAGTGGGCGGACATCAGAAAACATTCAGTACTTC.

CDR3 nucleotide sequence: TGTGCCAGTAGTATACCGGGGTCCGCGGCCCAGCATTTT. This sequence encodes CASSIPGSAAQHF. The rearrangement links TRBV19 to TRBJ1-5; D unresolved. CDR1 LNHDA and CDR2 SQIVND come from the germline V gene (reference sequence). Trimming removed 2 bases from V and 11 bases from J, with 13 bases in between. This CDR3 spans 13 amino acids.